The 23 T cell receptor beta chains below all came from one sample that was sequenced in a study of regulatory T cells in long-lasting Graves disease. To make TCR beta libraries, researchers used iRepertoire HTBI primers and Arm-PCR of CDR3 regions. TCRdb used MiXCR to reprocess the multiplex PCR reads, holding one entry per CDR3 protein. Of some 500,000 distinct CDR3 sequences detected, 13% appear once; the ten largest clones hold 8% to 10%. Time point here: newly diagnosed GD, antithyroid drugs for less than 3 months. Extracted RNA from PBMCs served as the source of the TCR library. In addition, the sample was reused for a study of T cells in Graves' hyperthyroidism and ophthalmopathy.

The material sequenced was peripheral blood mononuclear cells (PBMCs), taken at new diagnosis, from a patient treated with antithyroid drugs. All receptors derive from a man aged 30-40 years with Graves disease.

The chain links TRBV6-1 to TRBJ1-1; TRBD1 matches 7 bases. The junction had 9 bases not matched to a gene; V was cut back by 8 bases and J by 0 bases. The germline V gene has CDR1 MNHNS and CDR2 SASEGT. This CDR3 has 15 amino acids. CDR3 protein: CASPQQGRMNTEAFF. The CDR3 DNA sequence: TGTGCCAGCCCCCAACAGGGGAGAATGAACACTGAAGCTTTCTTT.

In its sample, this clonotype was seen many times. The CDR3 DNA is TGTGCCAGCTCACCCGGCAGGGAAGAGCAGTACTTC. Translation: CASSPGREEQYF. This rearrangement joins TRBV18 to TRBJ2-7, with D possibly TRBD1 on 5 matching bases. Germline-derived CDR1 and CDR2 are KGHSH and LQKENI. Trimming took 3 bases from V and 7 from J, leaving 10 bases between them. This CDR3 region has 12 residues. Full variable domain (rest looked up from reference TRBV18 and TRBJ2-7): NAGVMQNPRHLVRRRGQEARLRCSPMKGHSHVYWYRQLPEEGLKFMVYLQKENIIDESGMPKERFSAEFPKEGPSILRIQQVVRGDSAAYFCASSPGREEQYFGPGTRLTVT.

In this sample, this clonotype turned up a few times. A clone one base away is much larger, so this may be a read error. V and J are TRBV5-5 and TRBJ1-1, with a tentative D call TRBD1 (5 bases). Looked up from germline, CDR1 is SGHKS and CDR2 is YYEKEE (reference sequence). The CDR3 is 14 amino acids. CDR3 nucleotides: TGTGCCGGCAGCTTGGTGGGGCTGGGCACTGAAGCTTTCTTT. This encodes CAGSLVGLGTEAFF. The variable domain in full, with the rest retrieved from reference TRBV5-5 and TRBJ1-1, is DAGVTQSPTHLIKTRGQQVTLRCSPISGHKSVSWYQQVLGQGPQFIFQYYEKEERGRGNFPDRFSARQFPNYSSELNVNALLLGDSALYLCAGSLVGLGTEAFFGQGTRLTVV.

The table lists this clonotype with many counts. This chain uses TRBV5-1 with TRBJ2-7; D unresolved. The CDR3 is made up of 14 amino acids. Germline V gene lookup returns CDR1 SGHRS and CDR2 YFSETQ. V was trimmed by 0 bases and J by 6 bases, leaving 13 bases between them. The CDR3 DNA sequence: TGCGCCAGCAGCTTGGAACAGAGCCTGGGCGAGCAGTACTTC. Translated, it gives CASSLEQSLGEQYF.

This clonotype was seen a handful of times. This chain joins TRBV20-1 and TRBJ2-1; no firm D call. The CDR3 is 14 residues long. V was cut by 6 bases and J by 3 bases, with 15 bases left in between. Germline loops: CDR1 DFQATT, CDR2 SNEGSKA (reference sequence). This CDR3 reads CSAEWARLYNEQFF. As DNA, the CDR3 is TGCAGTGCCGAATGGGCGAGACTCTACAATGAGCAGTTCTTC.

This clonotype was detected ten times or more. V and J are TRBV19 and TRBJ2-2; D gene uncertain. V was shortened by 0 bases and J by 0 bases, with 2 bases between the two germline ends. This CDR3 contains 14 residues. CDR1 and CDR2 from the germline V gene are LNHDA and SQIVND (reference sequence). As DNA, the CDR3 is TGTGCCAGTAGTATAGACCCGAACACCGGGGAGCTGTTTTTT. This sequence encodes CASSIDPNTGELFF.

This clonotype was found a few times. The genes are TRBV19 and TRBJ1-1; D may be TRBD1 (5 bases). The CDR3 runs to 14 residues. V was trimmed by 0 bases and J by 6 bases, leaving 11 bases between them. Germline V gives CDR1 LNHDA, CDR2 SQIVND (reference sequence). CDR3 in DNA: TGTGCCAGTAGTATAGAGGGGCAGGCGCCTGAAGCTTTCTTT. Residues: CASSIEGQAPEAFF.

The table lists this clonotype with many counts. The V and J genes are TRBV20-1 and TRBJ2-7; weak D call: TRBD2 (6 bases). Germline-derived CDR1 and CDR2 are DFQATT and SNEGSKA (reference sequence). Trimming left V 3 bases short and J 7 bases short, with 13 bases between. This CDR3 comprises 12 residues. The CDR3 sequence is CSASTGVGEQYF. The CDR3 coding sequence is TGCAGTGCTAGCACGGGAGTGGGAGAGCAGTACTTC.

This clonotype was picked up many times. The gene calls are TRBV20-1 and TRBJ2-1; 7 bases are a match to TRBD2. CDR3 length: 13 amino acids. V was pared by 3 bases and J by 6 bases, with 5 bases of the junction left unmatched. Germline V gene lookup returns CDR1 DFQATT and CDR2 SNEGSKA (reference sequence). In DNA form, the CDR3 reads TGCAGTGCTAGCCGGGACTACAGCAATGAGCAGTTCTTC. Protein: CSASRDYSNEQFF.

The chain employs TRBV12-5 and TRBJ2-7; 9 nucleotides match TRBD2. Trimming removed 3 bases from V and 5 bases from J; junction bases left unmatched: 11. Germline V gene lookup returns CDR1 LGHNT and CDR2 FRNRAP. The CDR3 contains 16 residues. This CDR3 is CASGLRRREGLNEQYF. In nucleotides, the CDR3 is TGTGCTAGTGGTTTACGCCGGCGGGAGGGCCTCAACGAGCAGTACTTC.

The chain carries TRBV29-1 and TRBJ1-1; a weak D match, TRBD1 (6 bases). This CDR3 has 12 amino acids. Germline values: CDR1 SQVTM, CDR2 ANQGSEA. V shed 3 bases and J shed 4 bases, with 9 bases lying between them. The CDR3 sequence: CSVDRGSTEAFF. CDR3 nucleotide sequence: TGCAGCGTTGATAGGGGGAGCACTGAAGCTTTCTTT.

Worth noting for this clonotype: This likely came from a read error, as a far larger clone is one base away. This chain links TRBV6-1 with TRBJ2-1, with 7 bases aligning to TRBD1. The CDR3 spans 15 residues. Germline V CDR1 and CDR2: MNHNS, SASEGT. The CDR3 nucleotides read TGTGCCAGCAGTGAACACCGGGACAGTTTCAATGAGCAGCTCTTC. This codes for CASSEHRDSFNEQLF.

In this sample, this clonotype turned up many times. The V and J genes are TRBV24-1 and TRBJ2-5; 7 nucleotides line up with TRBD1. The trim removed 2 bases at V and 5 bases at J, leaving 7 bases unmatched. The CDR3 is 15 residues long. The germline CDR1 and CDR2 sequences are KGHDR and SFDVKD. CDR3 residues: CATSDSDRVGETQYF. The CDR3 nucleotides read TGTGCCACCAGTGATTCAGACAGGGTCGGCGAGACCCAGTACTTC.

This clonotype was counted at least ten times. The V gene is TRBV19, the J gene TRBJ1-1; D unclear. The CDR3 totals 13 residues. The germline gives CDR1 LNHDA, CDR2 SQIVND (reference sequence). The V end lost 3 bases, the J end lost 9 bases, and 14 bases lay between the germline ends. This chain's CDR3 is CASSIVGAPKAFF. In DNA, the CDR3 is TGTGCCAGTAGTATCGTAGGAGCACCCAAAGCTTTCTTT.

In its sample, this clonotype was seen a few times. This chain links TRBV30 with TRBJ2-1; 10 positions match TRBD2. The CDR3 has 14 amino acids. J was trimmed by 7 bases and V by 4 bases; bases with no gene match: 7. Germline assignment: CDR1 GTSNPN and CDR2 SVGIG (reference sequence). The CDR3: CAWIRLAGANEQFF. The CDR3 DNA is TGTGCCTGGATCCGGCTAGCGGGAGCGAATGAGCAGTTCTTC.

The sample holds a few counts of this clonotype. The chain uses TRBV28 and TRBJ1-2; D is perhaps TRBD1 (5 bases). This CDR3 region has 14 residues. The V gene lost 2 bases and the J gene lost 5 bases, with 12 bases spanning the gap. Germline V lookup: CDR1 MDHEN, CDR2 SYDVKM. This CDR3 reads CASSLNRRGYGYTF. In nucleotides, the CDR3 is TGTGCCAGCAGTTTAAACAGGAGGGGATATGGCTACACCTTC.

This clonotype was detected a few times. V usage is TRBV11-2 and J usage is TRBJ1-4; 7 bases map to TRBD1. Germline V gene lookup returns CDR1 SGHAT and CDR2 FQNNGV. V shed 5 bases, J shed 8 bases, and the junction held 8 bases outside the gene matches. This CDR3 is 14 amino acids long. The DNA of the CDR3 is TGTGCCAGCAGCGAGACCGGGACAGAAGAAAAACTGTTTTTT. This gives the protein CASSETGTEEKLFF.

This clonotype showed up many times. The chain carries TRBV19 and TRBJ1-5, with D perhaps matching TRBD1 (5 bases). The CDR3 is made up of 17 amino acids. Deletions cut 4 bases from V and 2 bases from J, with 18 bases between. Germline CDR1 reads LNHDA; CDR2 reads SQIVND (reference sequence). DNA of the CDR3: TGTGCCAGTAGTAGGAGGGGACGGGAAATTGGCAATCAGCCCCAGCATTTT. Its translation is CASSRRGREIGNQPQHF.

The CDR3 DNA reads as TGTGCCAGTGCTGAGGGGAATGGCTACACCTTC. Amino acids: CASAEGNGYTF. The rearrangement links TRBV19 to TRBJ1-2, with D perhaps TRBD1 (5 bases). Germline CDR1 and CDR2: LNHDA and SQIVND (reference sequence). CDR3 length equals 11 residues. The V gene lost 8 bases and the J gene lost 6 bases, with 10 bases spanning the gap.

There are many counts of this clonotype. The chain employs TRBV7-2 and TRBJ1-6; TRBD1 matches 12 bases. Trimming cost V 3 bases and J 9 bases; bases outside gene matches: 6. This CDR3 spans 16 amino acids. CDR1 and CDR2 from the germline V gene are SGHTA and FQGNSA. CDR3 amino acids: CASSFGTGGVRSPLHF. The CDR3 DNA sequence: TGTGCCAGCAGCTTCGGGACAGGGGGCGTCCGTTCACCCCTCCACTTT.

This clonotype has ten or more counts. This chain links TRBV27 with TRBJ1-5; TRBD1 might be the D (5 bases). This CDR3 has 17 residues. Per germline, CDR1 MNHEY and CDR2 SMNVEV (reference sequence). Trimming shortened V by 5 bases and J by 0 bases, and 17 bases separated the two germline ends. The CDR3 loop reads CASSPVGGQYSNQPQHF. CDR3 DNA: TGTGCCAGCAGTCCTGTGGGTGGACAATATAGCAATCAGCCCCAGCATTTT.

In its sample, this clonotype was seen many times. In DNA, the CDR3 is TGTGCCAGCAGTTTATCCGGGGATTCCCAGCCCCAGCATTTT. As protein: CASSLSGDSQPQHF. This chain connects TRBV28 to TRBJ1-5; D gene uncertain. The V gene's germline CDR1 is MDHEN and CDR2 SYDVKM. The CDR3 is 14 amino acids. Trimming removed 1 base from V and 7 bases from J, with 11 bases in between.

This clonotype was observed once. The chain couples TRBV2 to TRBJ2-4; perhaps TRBD1 as D (6 bases). The germline V gene has CDR1 SNHLY and CDR2 FYNNEI. This CDR3 is built from 11 residues. Deletions cut 8 bases from V and 7 bases from J, with 9 bases between. The CDR3 sequence: CASSGENIQYF. CDR3 nucleotide sequence: TGTGCCAGCTCAGGGGAGAACATTCAGTACTTC.